The 6 T cell receptor beta chains reported below all come from one sample, sequenced in a study of synovial regulatory T cells in juvenile arthritis. Data came from immunoSEQ multiplex PCR; TCRdb stores just in-frame clones and leaves some out. Recorded for this sample: 7,700 or so clones. The material sequenced was Treg cells from blood. Stated subset: remaining (HLA-DR-negative) circulating blood Treg cells. All receptors come from a donor aged 2-35 years with juvenile idiopathic arthritis.

The chain has TRBV14 and TRBJ1-1. Looked up from germline, CDR1 is SGHDN and CDR2 is FVKESK. The CDR3 extends over 13 amino acids. The DNA sequence is not available. CDR3 residues: CASSQVGNTEAFF.

The J gene is TRBJ1-3, the V gene TRBV5-6; TCRdb selects TRBD1, and the lack of DNA leaves this call unchecked. Germline values: CDR1 SGHDT, CDR2 YYEEEE. The CDR3 is 17 amino acids. No DNA has been recorded. CDR3 region: CASSPTELQGLARTIYF.

The chain employs TRBV5-1 and TRBJ2-2; checking the TCRdb D call of TRBD1 is not possible without DNA. Germline assignment: CDR1 SGHRS and CDR2 YFSETQ. CDR3 length equals 16 residues. The nucleotide record is missing. The CDR3: CASRREQGLYTGELFF.

This clone is labeled medium-sized (0.01 to 0.1%) based on frequency. V is TRBV11-2 and J is TRBJ2-1. This CDR3 contains 17 residues. Only the protein is on record. CDR1 is SGHAT and CDR2 is FQNNGV in the germline V gene. The CDR3 loop reads CASSFRGLGTTYNEQFF. The full variable domain, its missing parts supplied by reference TRBV11-2 and TRBJ2-1, is EAGVAQSPRYKIIEKRQSVAFWCNPISGHATLYWYQQILGQGPKLLIQFQNNGVVDDSQLPKDRFSAERLKGVDSTLKIQPAKLEDSAVYLCASSFRGLGTTYNEQFFGPGTRLTVL.

By frequency, this clone registers medium-sized. This sequence joins TRBV6-6 and TRBJ2-7; TCRdb's D call of TRBD1 is untestable without DNA. CDR1 is MNHNY and CDR2 is SVGAGI in the germline V gene (reference sequence). The length of the CDR3 is 12 residues. The DNA is not on file. CDR3 sequence reads: CASSYSAYEQYF.

J is TRBJ2-4 and V is TRBV11-2. This CDR3 spans 15 amino acids. No DNA is listed. Germline V gives CDR1 SGHAT, CDR2 FQNNGV. CDR3 amino acids: CASSPGRPLQNIQYF.